These T cell receptor beta chains were read from a single sample in a study of T cell changes during pregnancy in multiple sclerosis. The protocol was immunoSEQ multiplex PCR, while the TCRdb copy is restricted to in-frame clones and leaves out a portion. The sample carries 35,000 to 55,000 clones, 70% to 90% recorded once. The specimen was CD8+ T cells from peripheral blood mononuclear cells, collected after pregnancy. All receptors derive from a female donor in good health, enrolled as a control in a pregnancy study. CDR3s include the opening cysteine and the closing phenylalanine or tryptophan. A D gene is named only where the DNA matches it firmly. Clone size, where shown, is once, few, many, or a class for clones that have expanded.

j_call: TRBJ1-2; d_call: TRBD1; v_call: TRBV2; clone_size: -; cdr3_aa: CASSEDRTNYGYTF; cdr3_nt: TGTGCCAGCAGTGAGGACAGGACAAACTATGGCTACACCTTC
j_call: TRBJ2-7; d_call: -; v_call: TRBV2; clone_size: -; cdr3_aa: CASSEGPGEQYF; cdr3_nt: TGTGCCAGCAGTGAAGGGCCAGGCGAGCAGTACTTC
j_call: TRBJ1-1; d_call: -; v_call: TRBV27; clone_size: -; cdr3_aa: CASSLSRGFRGNTEAFF; cdr3_nt: TGTGCCAGCAGTTTATCAAGGGGGTTCCGGGGAAACACTGAAGCTTTCTTT
j_call: TRBJ1-5; d_call: -; v_call: TRBV15; clone_size: -; cdr3_aa: CATSKRGNQPQHF; cdr3_nt: TGTGCCACCAGTAAACGGGGCAATCAGCCCCAGCATTTT
j_call: TRBJ1-2; d_call: TRBD1; v_call: TRBV6-1; clone_size: once; cdr3_aa: CARGGQGAGYTF; cdr3_nt: TGTGCCAGGGGGGGACAGGGCGCCGGCTACACCTTC
j_call: TRBJ2-2; d_call: -; v_call: TRBV7-9; clone_size: -; cdr3_aa: CASSLARGYTGELFF; cdr3_nt: TGTGCCAGCAGCTTAGCAAGGGGTTACACCGGGGAGCTGTTTTTT
j_call: TRBJ1-1; d_call: TRBD1; v_call: TRBV18; clone_size: -; cdr3_aa: CASSPPGTGPRSEAFF; cdr3_nt: TGTGCCAGCTCACCACCGGGGACAGGGCCCAGGTCTGAAGCTTTCTTT
j_call: TRBJ2-7; d_call: -; v_call: TRBV11-1; clone_size: -; cdr3_aa: CASSPAGQPHEQYF; cdr3_nt: TGTGCCAGCAGTCCGGCGGGACAGCCCCACGAGCAGTACTTC
j_call: TRBJ2-7; d_call: -; v_call: TRBV27; clone_size: -; cdr3_aa: CASSLGGFYEQYF; cdr3_nt: TGTGCCAGCAGTTTAGGCGGTTTTTACGAGCAGTACTTC
j_call: TRBJ1-4; d_call: -; v_call: TRBV7-9; clone_size: -; cdr3_aa: CASSAGTNEKLFF; cdr3_nt: TGTGCCAGCAGCGCGGGAACTAATGAAAAACTGTTTTTT
j_call: TRBJ2-7; d_call: -; v_call: TRBV4-3; clone_size: -; cdr3_aa: CASSLGWNQGYEQYF; cdr3_nt: TGCGCCAGCAGCCTCGGATGGAACCAGGGGTACGAGCAGTACTTC
j_call: TRBJ2-7; d_call: -; v_call: TRBV11-1; clone_size: -; cdr3_aa: CASSLAGAYEQYF; cdr3_nt: TGTGCCAGCAGCTTAGCGGGAGCCTACGAGCAGTACTTC
j_call: TRBJ2-2; d_call: -; v_call: TRBV4-3; clone_size: -; cdr3_aa: CASSQDHSGELFF; cdr3_nt: TGCGCCAGCAGCCAAGATCATAGCGGGGAGCTGTTTTTT
j_call: TRBJ1-4; d_call: TRBD1; v_call: TRBV5-1; clone_size: once; cdr3_aa: CASSLQTGGGEKLFF; cdr3_nt: TGCGCCAGCAGCTTGCAGACAGGGGGGGGTGAAAAACTGTTTTTT
j_call: TRBJ2-7; d_call: TRBD2; v_call: TRBV18; clone_size: -; cdr3_aa: CASSPPRGSSYEQYF; cdr3_nt: TGTGCCAGCTCACCACCGCGGGGGTCATCCTACGAGCAGTACTTC
j_call: TRBJ1-5; d_call: -; v_call: TRBV7-8; clone_size: few; cdr3_aa: CASSSGGSNQPQHF; cdr3_nt: TGTGCCAGCAGCTCTGGGGGCAGCAATCAGCCCCAGCATTTT
j_call: TRBJ2-7; d_call: TRBD1; v_call: TRBV7-9; clone_size: -; cdr3_aa: CASSSPTGGVYEQYF; cdr3_nt: TGTGCCAGCAGCTCCCCGACAGGGGGCGTCTACGAGCAGTACTTC
j_call: TRBJ1-4; d_call: -; v_call: TRBV7-6; clone_size: once; cdr3_aa: CASSDWGGNNEKLFF; cdr3_nt: TGTGCCAGCAGCGACTGGGGAGGAAATAATGAAAAACTGTTTTTT
j_call: TRBJ2-7; d_call: -; v_call: TRBV19; clone_size: -; cdr3_aa: CASSISGSSYEQYF; cdr3_nt: TGTGCCAGTAGTATTTCCGGGAGCTCCTACGAGCAGTACTTC
j_call: TRBJ2-3; d_call: TRBD2; v_call: TRBV4-2; clone_size: -; cdr3_aa: CASSLWPTGTSGDTDTQYF; cdr3_nt: TGTGCCAGCAGCCTTTGGCCCACCGGGACTAGCGGGGACACAGATACGCAGTATTTT
j_call: TRBJ2-7; d_call: TRBD1; v_call: TRBV4-2; clone_size: -; cdr3_aa: CASSQDPGQGASDEQYF; cdr3_nt: TGTGCCAGCAGCCAAGATCCCGGACAGGGGGCTTCGGACGAGCAGTACTTC
j_call: TRBJ1-5; d_call: -; v_call: TRBV9; clone_size: -; cdr3_aa: CASSPPWDMESNQPQHF; cdr3_nt: TGTGCCAGCAGCCCCCCCTGGGACATGGAGAGCAATCAGCCCCAGCATTTT
j_call: TRBJ2-7; d_call: -; v_call: TRBV6-9; clone_size: -; cdr3_aa: CASSFRGEQYF; cdr3_nt: TGTGCCAGCAGTTTCAGGGGCGAGCAGTACTTC
j_call: TRBJ1-2; d_call: -; v_call: TRBV4-3; clone_size: -; cdr3_aa: CASSQDLSGVFGYTF; cdr3_nt: TGCGCCAGCAGCCAAGATCTTTCGGGGGTATTCGGCTACACCTTC
j_call: TRBJ2-7; d_call: -; v_call: TRBV4-2; clone_size: few; cdr3_aa: CASSQVIKRAGSSYEQYF; cdr3_nt: TGTGCCAGCAGCCAAGTGATTAAGCGGGCTGGGAGCTCCTACGAGCAGTACTTC
j_call: TRBJ2-1; d_call: TRBD2; v_call: TRBV7-9; clone_size: -; cdr3_aa: CASSLAATSGGPSQFF; cdr3_nt: TGTGCCAGCAGCTTAGCGGCGACTAGCGGGGGGCCGTCGCAGTTCTTC
j_call: TRBJ1-1; d_call: -; v_call: TRBV28; clone_size: once; cdr3_aa: CASSLEGVGNTEAFF; cdr3_nt: TGTGCCAGCAGTTTAGAGGGGGTGGGGAACACTGAAGCTTTCTTT
j_call: TRBJ1-4; d_call: TRBD1; v_call: TRBV7-9; clone_size: -; cdr3_aa: CASSSGTGGATNEKLFF; cdr3_nt: TGTGCCAGCAGCTCCGGGACAGGGGGAGCAACTAATGAAAAACTGTTTTTT
j_call: TRBJ1-2; d_call: -; v_call: TRBV7-9; clone_size: -; cdr3_aa: CASSLAAYGYTF; cdr3_nt: TGTGCCAGCAGCTTAGCGGCCTATGGCTACACCTTC
j_call: TRBJ2-1; d_call: -; v_call: TRBV7-2; clone_size: -; cdr3_aa: CASSLGLLAYNEQFF; cdr3_nt: TGTGCCAGCAGCCTCGGACTACTCGCCTACAATGAGCAGTTCTTC
j_call: TRBJ1-5; d_call: -; v_call: TRBV9; clone_size: -; cdr3_aa: CASSPTGNSNQPQHF; cdr3_nt: TGTGCCAGCAGCCCGACAGGAAATAGCAATCAGCCCCAGCATTTT
j_call: TRBJ1-4; d_call: TRBD1; v_call: TRBV7-9; clone_size: -; cdr3_aa: CASSSKQGEKLFF; cdr3_nt: TGTGCCAGCAGCTCCAAACAGGGGGAAAAACTGTTTTTT